Following are 27 T cell receptor beta chains from one sample sequenced in a study of CXCR3-negative and CXCR3-positive naive CD8 T cells (dated by TCRdb to the late 2010s). Sequencing was performed on a NextSeq 550. The Human TCR Profiling Kit (MiLaboratory) was used to make UMI-labeled 5' RACE TRB cDNA libraries. TCRdb reprocessed the reads, so every CDR3 protein sequence counts as one entry and DNA is not shown. The sample's own table lists about 130,000 distinct CDR3 sequences. The ten largest clones take up 0.29% of the sample. The specimen was naive CXCR3- CD8+ T cells from blood. The sample's cell subset or site label is to be understood as: CD45RO-CCR7+CD27+CD95- naive CD8+ T cells lacking CXCR3 (TNR3-). The receptors stem from a human donor in good health. Some clones in this sample may be carry-over from other donors' samples.

CDR3 protein: CSVEDIPPWSARYNEQFF. V and J are TRBV29-1 and TRBJ2-1; TCRdb picks TRBD1, but there is no DNA to check that call. The CDR3 has 18 residues. Germline V CDR1 and CDR2: SQVTM, ANQGSEA.

V is TRBV28 and J is TRBJ2-7; with no DNA, the TCRdb D assignment of TRBD1 cannot be verified. Germline CDR1 and CDR2: MDHEN and SYDVKM. CDR3 size: 19 residues. CDR3 residues: CASSPDNIRQGVFSYEQYF.

The chain combines TRBV29-1 with TRBJ2-6; with no DNA, the TCRdb D assignment of TRBD1 cannot be verified. CDR3 length equals 19 residues. Germline CDR1 is SQVTM and CDR2 is ANQGSEA. The CDR3 region is CSVESHLQGMTAGANVLTF.

This rearrangement joins TRBV5-1 to TRBJ2-3; lacking DNA, the TRBD2 call made by TCRdb goes unchecked. The CDR3 is made up of 16 amino acids. The germline V gene encodes CDR1 SGHRS and CDR2 YFSETQ. Here the CDR3 reads CASSRVGGADTDTQYF. Looking up the rest from reference TRBV5-1 and TRBJ2-3 gives the full variable domain: KAGVTQTPRYLIKTRGQQVTLSCSPISGHRSVSWYQQTPGQGLQFLFEYFSETQRNKGNFPGRFSGRQFSNSRSEMNVSTLELGDSALYLCASSRVGGADTDTQYFGPGTRLTVL.

CDR3 sequence reads: CASSPGGTNTGELFF. The V call is TRBV18, the J call TRBJ2-2. From germline, CDR1 is KGHSH and CDR2 LQKENI. The CDR3 covers 15 residues.

The chain recombines TRBV7-2 with TRBJ1-6; the TRBD1 assignment by TCRdb is unverifiable without DNA. This CDR3 is built from 17 residues. CDR1 and CDR2 from the germline V gene are SGHTA and FQGNSA. The CDR3 sequence: CASSLAPQGMNNSPLHF.

The chain combines TRBV6-6 with TRBJ2-5; no DNA is available, so the TRBD1 call from TCRdb remains unchecked. Germline loops: CDR1 MNHNY, CDR2 SVGAGI (reference sequence). This CDR3 comprises 14 residues. The CDR3 sequence is CASSYSWGLETQYF.

The V and J genes are TRBV1 and TRBJ2-2; with no DNA, the TCRdb D assignment of TRBD1 cannot be verified. TRBV1 represents a pseudogene. The CDR3 contains 19 residues. The CDR3: CTSSQLGGQRGEHTGELFF.

V and J are TRBV4-3 and TRBJ1-1. Per germline, CDR1 LGHNA and CDR2 YSLEER. The CDR3 length is 17 residues. CDR3: CASSQDRFGVLGTEAFF.

The chain links TRBV5-1 to TRBJ2-1. This CDR3 contains 13 residues. Per germline, CDR1 SGHRS and CDR2 YFSETQ. This CDR3 is CASSLARYNEQFF. Variable domain in full (rest from reference TRBV5-1 and TRBJ2-1): KAGVTQTPRYLIKTRGQQVTLSCSPISGHRSVSWYQQTPGQGLQFLFEYFSETQRNKGNFPGRFSGRQFSNSRSEMNVSTLELGDSALYLCASSLARYNEQFFGPGTRLTVL.

This sequence joins TRBV2 and TRBJ2-2; TCRdb calls TRBD1, which cannot be checked without DNA. CDR1 SNHLY and CDR2 FYNNEI come from the germline V gene. The CDR3 is 16 residues long. The CDR3 spells CASSDPGLADTGELFF.

The chain carries TRBV7-3 and TRBJ2-1; absent DNA, TCRdb's TRBD2 call cannot be checked. This CDR3 is 15 amino acids long. Germline CDR1 SGHTA, CDR2 FQGTGA. This chain's CDR3 is CASSNNEEGGNEQFF.

The chain is built from TRBV20-1 and TRBJ1-5; checking the TCRdb D call of TRBD1 is not possible without DNA. The CDR3 contains 15 residues. The germline gives CDR1 DFQATT, CDR2 SNEGSKA (reference sequence). CDR3 sequence: CSARDLNRADQPQHF.

V and J are TRBV5-4 and TRBJ2-5; TCRdb outputs TRBD1, but without DNA this stays unchecked. CDR3 length: 15 amino acids. Per germline, CDR1 SGHNT and CDR2 YYREEE (reference sequence). The CDR3 is CASSSGTGDAETQYF.

This chain uses TRBV5-1 with TRBJ2-1; TCRdb designates TRBD2, a call that cannot be tested without DNA. This CDR3 comprises 13 residues. Germline CDR1 and CDR2: SGHRS and YFSETQ. This chain's CDR3 is CASVSSGYNEQFF.

The chain carries TRBV7-9 and TRBJ2-7; TCRdb's D gene call, TRBD1, goes unchecked for lack of DNA. The CDR3 contains 15 residues. Germline CDR1 and CDR2: SEHNR and FQNEAQ (reference sequence). CDR3 sequence: CASSPRGLPGYEQYF.

The V gene is TRBV12-3 or TRBV12-4, the J gene TRBJ2-2; TCRdb's D call of TRBD1 is untestable without DNA. The length of the CDR3 is 14 residues. The CDR3 protein is CASTLTERTGELFF.

The V and J genes are TRBV4-1 and TRBJ1-2. The CDR3 contains 15 residues. Germline loops: CDR1 MGHRA, CDR2 YSYEKL. The CDR3 protein is CASSQPASANYGYTF.

This CDR3 reads CASSDRLGRYF. V and J are TRBV2 and TRBJ2-7; the D gene TCRdb calls, TRBD2, cannot be checked with no DNA. CDR3 length: 11 residues. Per germline, CDR1 SNHLY and CDR2 FYNNEI.

The chain joins TRBV29-1 to TRBJ1-2; TCRdb's D call of TRBD1 is untestable without DNA. The germline V gene has CDR1 SQVTM and CDR2 ANQGSEA. CDR3 length: 14 amino acids. This chain's CDR3 is CSVEDLAGGVGYTF.

This chain uses TRBV13 with TRBJ2-7. This CDR3 comprises 12 residues. Per germline, CDR1 PRHDT and CDR2 FYEKMQ (reference sequence). The CDR3 here is CASSLEWDEQYF.

The chain joins TRBV11-2 to TRBJ2-7; TCRdb selects TRBD1, and the lack of DNA leaves this call unchecked. Germline V gene lookup returns CDR1 SGHAT and CDR2 FQNNGV. There are 13 residues in the CDR3. Here the CDR3 reads CASSYDRAYEQYF.

This sequence joins TRBV10-2 and TRBJ1-2; the TRBD1 assignment by TCRdb is unverifiable without DNA. The CDR3 is made up of 15 amino acids. Looked up from germline, CDR1 is WSHSY and CDR2 is SAAADI. The CDR3 sequence: CASSEVTGTHYGYTF.

CDR3 loop: CSASDGGLVNEQFF. The rearrangement uses TRBV20-1 and TRBJ2-1; absent DNA, TCRdb's TRBD1 call cannot be checked. Germline-derived CDR1 and CDR2 are DFQATT and SNEGSKA (reference sequence). There are 14 residues in the CDR3.

The chain combines TRBV29-1 with TRBJ1-1. This CDR3 region has 12 residues. Germline V CDR1 and CDR2: SQVTM, ANQGSEA. The CDR3 protein is CSDGLGNTEAFF. The variable domain in full, completed from reference TRBV29-1 and TRBJ1-1, reads SAVISQKPSRDICQRGTSLTIQCQVDSQVTMMFWYRQQPGQSLTLIATANQGSEATYESGFVIDKFPISRPNLTFSTLTVSNMSPEDSSIYLCSDGLGNTEAFFGQGTRLTVV.

The chain recombines TRBV7-3 with TRBJ2-1; the D call from TCRdb, TRBD1, cannot be confirmed without DNA. The CDR3 extends over 16 amino acids. Germline CDR1 SGHTA, CDR2 FQGTGA. This chain's CDR3 is CASSLIGQGGYNEQFF.

The chain couples TRBV4-1 to TRBJ2-7; TCRdb designates TRBD1, a call that cannot be tested without DNA. The V gene's germline CDR1 is MGHRA and CDR2 YSYEKL. CDR3 length: 16 amino acids. The chain's CDR3 is CASSLTLGDGPYEQYF.